A single sample is the source of the 20 T cell receptor beta chains below, sequenced in a study of beta chain features in type 1 diabetes (dated by TCRdb to between 2018 and 2020). Points the paper makes about the study in general: A moderate but significant shortening of TCRB CDR3 length was observed in type 1 diabetes patients in all four CD4+ subsets.

The antigens of these receptors remain unknown. Preparation of the library involved the immunoSEQ multiplex PCR assay. All of the isolated RNA was reverse transcribed with the High Capacity cDNA Reverse Transcription Kit, so expressed TCRB transcripts were sequenced. As stored in TCRdb, this immuneACCESS dataset retains in-frame rearrangements with V and J assigned. A fraction of the clones does not appear; measured against another copy, unresolved V genes explain less than half of the discrepancy, and the remainder lacks a known reason. The sample yields around 100,000 clones; 25% to 35% were counted once. The leading ten clones occupy 0.5% to 0.55% of the sample. The sequenced sample was central memory CD4+ T cells from blood. The receptor source for this set is a woman under 30 with type 1 diabetes.

This chain links TRBV9 with TRBJ1-1; D is unresolved. V gave up 0 bases and J gave up 4 bases, with 10 bases separating them. The CDR3 sequence is 14 residues long. The germline V gene encodes CDR1 SGDLS and CDR2 YYNGEE. In DNA, the CDR3 is TGTGCCAGCAGCGTAGGCACCCCCAGCACTGAAGCTTTCTTT. As protein: CASSVGTPSTEAFF.

The chain recombines TRBV5-4 with TRBJ2-3, with TRBD1 matching 8 bases. The germline gives CDR1 SGHNT, CDR2 YYREEE (reference sequence). V gave up 3 bases and J gave up 2 bases; unmatched junction bases: 5. The CDR3 covers 15 residues. CDR3 sequence: CASSSDRGITDTQYF. CDR3 nucleotides: TGTGCCAGCAGCTCCGACAGGGGTATCACAGATACGCAGTATTTT.

The J gene is TRBJ2-3, the V gene TRBV5-1, with 9 nucleotides matching TRBD2. CDR1 and CDR2 from the germline V gene are SGHRS and YFSETQ. With 4 bases clipped from V and 5 bases from J, the junction kept 5 bases outside the gene matches. The CDR3 runs 14 residues. As DNA, the CDR3 is TGCGCCAGCAGCGGGGGTAGCGGGAGAGATACGCAGTATTTT. Translated, it gives CASSGGSGRDTQYF.

The rearrangement uses TRBV19 and TRBJ1-5; D call uncertain. Germline CDR1 LNHDA, CDR2 SQIVND (reference sequence). V lost 6 bases, J lost 0 bases, and 12 bases lay in between. The CDR3 contains 15 residues. As DNA, the CDR3 is TGTGCCAGTAGACGAGGCCGGGATAGCAATCAGCCCCAGCATTTT. Its translation: CASRRGRDSNQPQHF.

J is TRBJ1-1 and V is TRBV18; 10 nucleotides agree with TRBD1. The CDR3 extends over 16 amino acids. Germline trimming cut 4 bases from V and 5 bases from J; bases unmatched to any gene: 10. CDR1 and CDR2 (germline): KGHSH, LQKENI. Here the CDR3 DNA reads TGTGCCAGCTCACAGAGACAGGGGGCGGCGGGTACTGAAGCTTTCTTT. Amino acid sequence: CASSQRQGAAGTEAFF.

The chain employs TRBV27 and TRBJ1-5; D unresolved. The CDR3 extends over 13 amino acids. CDR1 MNHEY and CDR2 SMNVEV come from the germline V gene (reference sequence). V was shortened by 3 bases and J by 3 bases, with 6 bases between the two germline ends. The CDR3 bases are TGTGCCAGCAGTTTTGACAACAATCAGCCCCAGCATTTT. This codes for CASSFDNNQPQHF.

This clone occurred a few times. This sequence joins TRBV7-6 and TRBJ1-3; D is perhaps TRBD1 (5 bases). This CDR3 is built from 16 residues. V gave up 5 bases and J gave up 2 bases, with 16 bases separating them. The V gene's germline CDR1 is SGHVS and CDR2 FNYEAQ. The CDR3 loop reads CASSLGGEVTGNTIYF. The CDR3 DNA reads TGTGCCAGCAGCCTCGGAGGGGAGGTGACTGGAAACACCATATATTTT.

This clone has a handful of counts. The rearrangement joins TRBV29-1 to TRBJ2-2; 7 nucleotides agree with TRBD1. Germline V gene data show CDR1 as SQVTM and CDR2 as ANQGSEA. With 6 bases clipped from V and 2 bases from J, the junction kept 12 bases outside the gene matches. The CDR3 loop spans 16 amino acids. CDR3 amino acids: CSVRGGSGGNTGELFF. CDR3 bases: TGCAGCGTCCGGGGTGGGTCAGGGGGTAACACCGGGGAGCTGTTTTTT.

V and J are TRBV4-1 and TRBJ2-5, with a tentative D call TRBD1 (6 bases). V lost 6 bases to trimming and J lost 4 bases, with 15 bases between them. The germline V gene encodes CDR1 MGHRA and CDR2 YSYEKL. The CDR3 has 14 residues. CDR3 region: CASSRDTGPETQYF. The CDR3 coding sequence is TGCGCCAGCAGTCGGGACACTGGGCCAGAGACCCAGTACTTC.

This chain links TRBV28 with TRBJ2-5; possibly TRBD2 for D (6 bases). Germline CDR1 and CDR2: MDHEN and SYDVKM. The CDR3 consists of 13 residues. Deletions cut 10 bases from V and 3 bases from J, with 15 bases between. The CDR3 region has the DNA TGTGCCACAAACCGGGGCGGGAAAGAGACCCAGTACTTC. It yields the protein CATNRGGKETQYF.

This sequence joins TRBV4-3 and TRBJ1-3; 7 nucleotides agree with TRBD1. The length of the CDR3 is 15 residues. The J segment lost 4 bases and the V segment lost 2 bases, leaving 5 bases of the junction unmatched. Germline V lookup: CDR1 LGHNA, CDR2 YSLEER. The CDR3 coding sequence is TGCGCCAGCAGCCAACTACAGGGGATGGGAAACACCATATATTTT. Translated, it gives CASSQLQGMGNTIYF.

This clone occurred a few times. The chain is built from TRBV18 and TRBJ2-7; tentatively, D is TRBD1 (6 bases). The CDR3 is made up of 13 amino acids. Trimming left V 3 bases short and J 3 bases short, with 9 bases between. CDR1 is KGHSH, CDR2 LQKENI, per germline. The CDR3 region is CASSPPGDYEQYV. In DNA, the CDR3 is TGTGCCAGCTCACCCCCAGGGGACTACGAGCAGTACGTC.

The rearrangement joins TRBV5-1 to TRBJ2-1; 9 bases are a match to TRBD1. V shed 0 bases, J shed 10 bases, and the junction held 8 bases outside the gene matches. The CDR3 consists of 15 residues. CDR1 SGHRS and CDR2 YFSETQ come from the germline V gene. The CDR3 sequence is CASSLEGQGLGEQFF. The CDR3 DNA sequence: TGCGCCAGCAGCTTGGAAGGACAGGGGCTTGGCGAGCAGTTCTTC.

This clone was observed at least ten times. The sample has other DNA sequences that encode this CDR3 too. The V call is TRBV29-1, the J call TRBJ2-5, with 7 bases aligning to TRBD1. The junction had 2 bases not matched to a gene; V was cut back by 3 bases and J by 4 bases. Germline V gene data show CDR1 as SQVTM and CDR2 as ANQGSEA. The CDR3 consists of 12 residues. The CDR3 sequence is CSVDRGRETQYF. Written as DNA, the CDR3 is TGCAGCGTTGACAGGGGGAGAGAGACCCAGTACTTC.

The chain employs TRBV7-9 and TRBJ2-1; D perhaps matches TRBD1 (6 bases). The V end was cut by 2 bases, the J end by 9 bases, with 14 bases between. CDR3 length: 14 amino acids. Germline V CDR1 and CDR2: SEHNR, FQNEAQ (reference sequence). The CDR3 region is CASSLSGTRGEQFF. The DNA of the CDR3 is TGTGCCAGCAGCTTATCCGGGACAAGGGGTGAGCAGTTCTTC.

The sample holds a few counts of this clone. The V gene is TRBV30, the J gene TRBJ2-7; 8 bases agree with TRBD1. This CDR3 contains 12 residues. Germline CDR1 and CDR2: GTSNPN and SVGIG (reference sequence). CDR3 residues: CAWSDQDREMLV. As DNA, the CDR3 is TGTGCCTGGAGTGACCAGGACAGGGAAATGTTGGTC.

This clone was seen more than once but under ten times. This sequence joins TRBV7-6 and TRBJ2-3; D might be TRBD1 (6 bases). The CDR3 extends over 14 amino acids. Trimming left V 1 base short and J 4 bases short, with 9 bases between. CDR1 and CDR2 (germline): SGHVS, FNYEAQ. CDR3 nucleotide sequence: TGTGCCAGCAGCTTAGGGACAGTCGCAGATACGCAGTATTTT. Translating it yields CASSLGTVADTQYF.

The rearrangement joins TRBV30 to TRBJ2-7; D may be TRBD1 (6 bases). CDR3 size: 14 residues. Germline CDR1 reads GTSNPN; CDR2 reads SVGIG (reference sequence). The V gene lost 3 bases and the J gene lost 3 bases, with 15 bases spanning the gap. CDR3 sequence (DNA): TGTGCCTGGAGCCGGCAGGGGCCCGTCTACGAGCAGTACTTC. Translating it yields CAWSRQGPVYEQYF.

The gene calls are TRBV29-1 and TRBJ2-7; 7 nucleotides match TRBD2. Germline values: CDR1 SQVTM, CDR2 ANQGSEA. This CDR3 is built from 12 residues. V was clipped by 7 bases and J by 4 bases; unmatched bases: 7. Here the CDR3 reads CSARTRLYEQYF. Written as DNA, the CDR3 is TGCAGCGCCAGGACTAGACTATACGAGCAGTACTTC.

This clone was seen only a few times. The V gene is TRBV7-2, the J gene TRBJ1-5; 10 nucleotides agree with TRBD1. Germline loops: CDR1 SGHTA, CDR2 FQGNSA. This CDR3 is 15 amino acids long. With V trimmed by 3 bases and J by 7 bases, 6 bases remained unmatched. The CDR3 here is CASSFGTGVGQPQHF. The DNA for the CDR3 is TGTGCCAGCAGCTTTGGGACAGGGGTCGGGCAGCCCCAGCATTTT.